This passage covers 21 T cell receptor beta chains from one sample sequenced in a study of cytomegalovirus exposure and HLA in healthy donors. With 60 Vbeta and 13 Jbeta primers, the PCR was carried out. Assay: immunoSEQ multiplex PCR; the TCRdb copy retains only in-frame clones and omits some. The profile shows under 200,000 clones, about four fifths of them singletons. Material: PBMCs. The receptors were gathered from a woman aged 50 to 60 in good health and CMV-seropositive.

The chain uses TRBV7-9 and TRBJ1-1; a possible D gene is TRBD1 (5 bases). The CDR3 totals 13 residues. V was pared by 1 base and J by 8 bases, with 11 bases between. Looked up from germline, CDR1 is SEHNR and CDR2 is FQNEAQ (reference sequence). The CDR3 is CASSLEGRGEAFF. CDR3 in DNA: TGTGCCAGCAGCTTAGAAGGGAGGGGCGAAGCTTTCTTT.

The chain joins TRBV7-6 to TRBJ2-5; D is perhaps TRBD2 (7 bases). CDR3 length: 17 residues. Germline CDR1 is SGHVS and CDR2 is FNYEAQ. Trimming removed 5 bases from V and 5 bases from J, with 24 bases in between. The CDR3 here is CASSTQFGGGIAETQYF. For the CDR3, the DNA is TGTGCCAGCAGCACACAGTTTGGGGGGGGCATTGCTGAGACCCAGTACTTC.

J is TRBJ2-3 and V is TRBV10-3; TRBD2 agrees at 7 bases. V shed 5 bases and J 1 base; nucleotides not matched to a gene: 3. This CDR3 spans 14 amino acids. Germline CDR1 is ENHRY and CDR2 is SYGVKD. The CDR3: CAISTAGGTDTQYF. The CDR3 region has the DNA TGTGCCATCAGTACCGCGGGAGGCACAGATACGCAGTATTTT.

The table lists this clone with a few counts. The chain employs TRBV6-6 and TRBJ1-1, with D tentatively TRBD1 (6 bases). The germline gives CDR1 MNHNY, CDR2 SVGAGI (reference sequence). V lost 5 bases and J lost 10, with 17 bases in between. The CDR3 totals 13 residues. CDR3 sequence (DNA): TGTGCCAGCAGTGGCTACAGGGAACCGAGAGCTTTCTTT. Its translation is CASSGYREPRAFF.

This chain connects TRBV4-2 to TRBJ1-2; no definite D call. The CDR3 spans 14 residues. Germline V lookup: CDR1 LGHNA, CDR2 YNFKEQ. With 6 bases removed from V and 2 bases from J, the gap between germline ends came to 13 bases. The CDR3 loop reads CASSQRTGNYGYTF. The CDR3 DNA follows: TGTGCCAGCAGTCAACGGACGGGAAACTATGGCTACACCTTC.

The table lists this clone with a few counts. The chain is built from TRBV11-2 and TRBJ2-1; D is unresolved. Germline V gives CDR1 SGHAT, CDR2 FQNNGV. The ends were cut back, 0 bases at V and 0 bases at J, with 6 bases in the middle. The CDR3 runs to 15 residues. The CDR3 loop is CASSLELSSYNEQFF. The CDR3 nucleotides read TGTGCCAGCAGCTTAGAGTTGAGCTCCTACAATGAGCAGTTCTTC.

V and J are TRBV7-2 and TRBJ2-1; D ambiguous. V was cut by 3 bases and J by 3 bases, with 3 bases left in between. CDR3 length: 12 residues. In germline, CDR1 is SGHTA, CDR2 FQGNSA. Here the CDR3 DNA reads TGTGCCAGCAGCTTCGGCTACAATGAGCAGTTCTTC. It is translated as CASSFGYNEQFF.

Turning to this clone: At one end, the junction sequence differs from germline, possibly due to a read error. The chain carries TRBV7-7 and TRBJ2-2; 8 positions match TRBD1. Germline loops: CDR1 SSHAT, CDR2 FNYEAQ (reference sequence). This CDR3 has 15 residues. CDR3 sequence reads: CASSTGTGNTGELFF. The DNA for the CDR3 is TGTGCTAGCAGCACCGGGACAGGGAACACCGGGGAGCTGTTTTTT.

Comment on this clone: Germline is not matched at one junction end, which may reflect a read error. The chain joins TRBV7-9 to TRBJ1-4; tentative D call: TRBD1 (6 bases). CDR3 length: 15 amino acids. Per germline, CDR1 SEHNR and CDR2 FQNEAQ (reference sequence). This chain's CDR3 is CSSTLLQGPGEKLFF. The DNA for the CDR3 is TGTTCCAGCACCCTACTACAGGGCCCTGGTGAAAAACTGTTTTTT.

In DNA, the CDR3 is TGTGCCAGCAGTTCTACGGGGCTAGCGGCCTACAATGAGCAGTTCTTC. Amino acids: CASSSTGLAAYNEQFF. The V and J genes are TRBV5-4 and TRBJ2-1; 7 positions agree with TRBD2. The CDR3 is made up of 16 amino acids. The junction had 10 bases not matched to a gene; V was cut back by 5 bases and J by 2 bases. CDR1 is SGHNT and CDR2 is YYREEE in the germline V gene (reference sequence).

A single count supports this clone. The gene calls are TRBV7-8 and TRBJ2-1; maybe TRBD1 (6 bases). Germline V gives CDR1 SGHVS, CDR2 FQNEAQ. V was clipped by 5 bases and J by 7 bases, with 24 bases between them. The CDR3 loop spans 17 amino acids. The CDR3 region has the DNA TGTGCCAGCAGCGCGACAATTCAGGGGTTCCGGAGGAATGAGCAGTTCTTC. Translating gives CASSATIQGFRRNEQFF.

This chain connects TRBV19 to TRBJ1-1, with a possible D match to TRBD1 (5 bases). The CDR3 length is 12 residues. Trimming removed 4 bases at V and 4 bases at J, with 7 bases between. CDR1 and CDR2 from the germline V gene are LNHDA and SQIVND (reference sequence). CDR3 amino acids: CASSRGGTEAFF. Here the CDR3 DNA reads TGTGCCAGTAGTAGGGGGGGCACTGAAGCTTTCTTT.

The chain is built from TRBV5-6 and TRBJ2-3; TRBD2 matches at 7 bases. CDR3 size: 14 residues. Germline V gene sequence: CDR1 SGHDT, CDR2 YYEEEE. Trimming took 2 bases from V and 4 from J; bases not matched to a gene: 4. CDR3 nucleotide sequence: TGTGCCAGCAGCTTTGCGGGAGCGCCAGATACGCAGTATTTT. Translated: CASSFAGAPDTQYF.

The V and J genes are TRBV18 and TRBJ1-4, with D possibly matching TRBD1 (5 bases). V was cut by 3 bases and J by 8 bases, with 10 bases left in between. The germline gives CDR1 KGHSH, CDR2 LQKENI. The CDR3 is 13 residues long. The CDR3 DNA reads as TGTGCCAGCTCACCGGGTAGGGGCGAAAAACTGTTTTTT. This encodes CASSPGRGEKLFF.

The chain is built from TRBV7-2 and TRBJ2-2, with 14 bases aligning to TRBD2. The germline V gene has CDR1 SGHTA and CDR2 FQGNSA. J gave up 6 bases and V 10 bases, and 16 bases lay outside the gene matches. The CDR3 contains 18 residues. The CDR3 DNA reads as TGTGCCACGCGGTGGGACAGATTGACTAGCGGGAGGGCCGGGGAGCTGTTTTTT. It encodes CATRWDRLTSGRAGELFF.

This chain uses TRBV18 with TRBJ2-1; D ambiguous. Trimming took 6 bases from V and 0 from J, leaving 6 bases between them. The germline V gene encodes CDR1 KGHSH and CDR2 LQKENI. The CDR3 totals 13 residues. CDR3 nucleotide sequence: TGTGCCAGCTCCCAGGCCTCCTACAATGAGCAGTTCTTC. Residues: CASSQASYNEQFF.

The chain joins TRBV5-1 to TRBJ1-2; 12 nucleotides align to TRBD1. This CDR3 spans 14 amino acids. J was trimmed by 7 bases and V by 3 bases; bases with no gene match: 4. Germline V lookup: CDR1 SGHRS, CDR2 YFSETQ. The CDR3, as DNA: TGCGCCAGCAGCTCCGGGACAGGGGGCTTTGGCTACACCTTC. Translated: CASSSGTGGFGYTF. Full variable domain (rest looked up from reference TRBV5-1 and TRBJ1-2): KAGVTQTPRYLIKTRGQQVTLSCSPISGHRSVSWYQQTPGQGLQFLFEYFSETQRNKGNFPGRFSGRQFSNSRSEMNVSTLELGDSALYLCASSSGTGGFGYTFGSGTRLTVV.

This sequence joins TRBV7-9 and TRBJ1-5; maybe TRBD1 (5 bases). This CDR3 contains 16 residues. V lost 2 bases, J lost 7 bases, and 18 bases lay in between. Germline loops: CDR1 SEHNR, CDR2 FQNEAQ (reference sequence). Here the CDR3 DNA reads TGTGCCAGCAGCTTATACCAAGCTCGGGGGGGGCAGCCCCAGCATTTT. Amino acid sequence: CASSLYQARGGQPQHF.

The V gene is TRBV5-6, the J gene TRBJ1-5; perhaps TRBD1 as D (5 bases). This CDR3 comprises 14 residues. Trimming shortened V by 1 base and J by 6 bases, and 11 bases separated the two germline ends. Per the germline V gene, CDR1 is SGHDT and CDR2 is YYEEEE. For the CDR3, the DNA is TGTGCCAGCAGCTTGCTCCAGGGAGGTCAGCCCCAGCATTTT. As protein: CASSLLQGGQPQHF.

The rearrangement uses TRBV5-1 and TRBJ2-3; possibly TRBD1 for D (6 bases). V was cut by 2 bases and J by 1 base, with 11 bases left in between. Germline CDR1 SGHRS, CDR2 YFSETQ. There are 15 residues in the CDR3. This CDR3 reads CASSLQGFRTDTQYF. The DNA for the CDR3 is TGCGCCAGCAGCTTACAGGGTTTTCGCACAGATACGCAGTATTTT.

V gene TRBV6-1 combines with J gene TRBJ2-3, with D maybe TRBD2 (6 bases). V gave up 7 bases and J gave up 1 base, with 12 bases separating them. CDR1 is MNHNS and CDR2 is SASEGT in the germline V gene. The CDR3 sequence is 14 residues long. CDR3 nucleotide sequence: TGTGCCAGCACCTTACCGGGAGGCACAGATACGCAGTATTTT. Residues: CASTLPGGTDTQYF.